This T cell receptor beta chain emerged from a study of post-analysis software for immune sequencing data. Study overall: As for disease course, relapsing-remitting, secondary progressive and progressive-relapsing multiple sclerosis were all included.

Incorporated into the TCR beta cDNA libraries were unique molecular identifiers, which served to reduce PCR and sequencing biases. The source material, roughly 0.9 to 11 million T cells, gave rise to roughly 500,000 cDNA molecules. TCRdb ran MiXCR on the PCR reads and lists one entry per CDR3 protein. The sample lists hundreds of thousands of distinct CDR3 sequences, around 40% occurring once. General study results and limits: Diversity measured as normalized Chao1 was significantly lower in multiple sclerosis patients than in controls. In patients, TRBV5-6, TRBV5-1 and TRBV20-1 belonged to roughly 5 TRBV segments found more frequently than in controls. Batch-mates among the samples co-clustered strongly by F measure.

After removal of 5 bases from V and 5 bases from J, the junction contained 4 bases not matched to a gene. The CDR3 is 14 residues long. The germline CDR1 and CDR2 sequences are SGHRS and YFSETQ. For this clonotype: The antigen is unknown.

The receptor was derived from a girl aged 5-17 years with multiple sclerosis. The sample taken for sequencing was blood. This chain joins TRBV5-1 and TRBJ2-4; 10 bases align to TRBD2. CDR3: CASRGTSAENIQYF. The CDR3 DNA follows: TGCGCCAGCAGGGGGACTAGCGCCGAAAACATTCAGTACTTC.